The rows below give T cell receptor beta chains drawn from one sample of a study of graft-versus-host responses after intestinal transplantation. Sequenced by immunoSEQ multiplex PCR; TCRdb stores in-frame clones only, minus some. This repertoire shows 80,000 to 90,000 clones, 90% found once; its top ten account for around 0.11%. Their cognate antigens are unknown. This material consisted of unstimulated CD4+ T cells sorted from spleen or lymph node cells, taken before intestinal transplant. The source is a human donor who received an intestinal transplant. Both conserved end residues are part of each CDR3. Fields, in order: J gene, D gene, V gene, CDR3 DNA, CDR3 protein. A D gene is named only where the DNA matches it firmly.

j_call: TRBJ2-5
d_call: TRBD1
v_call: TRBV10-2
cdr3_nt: TGCGCCAGCAGGAAAACAGGGGAGGAGACCCAGTACTTC
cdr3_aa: CASRKTGEETQYF

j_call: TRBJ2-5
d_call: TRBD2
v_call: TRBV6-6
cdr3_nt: TGTGCCAGCAGGACCGGGGGGGCCCAAGAGACCCAGTACTTC
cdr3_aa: CASRTGGAQETQYF

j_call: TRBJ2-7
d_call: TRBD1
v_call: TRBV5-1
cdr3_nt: TGCGCCAGCAGCTTGGCCCCACAGGGGCCCTACGAGCAGTACTTC
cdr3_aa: CASSLAPQGPYEQYF

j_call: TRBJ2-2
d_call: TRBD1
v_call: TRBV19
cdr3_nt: TGTGCCAGTAGTCCCGGACAGGGTGGATGGACCGGGGAGCTGTTTTTT
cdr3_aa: CASSPGQGGWTGELFF

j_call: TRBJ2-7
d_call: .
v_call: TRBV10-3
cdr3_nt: TGTGCCATCAGTGAGTCGGAGCGACAGTACGAGCAGTACTTC
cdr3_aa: CAISESERQYEQYF

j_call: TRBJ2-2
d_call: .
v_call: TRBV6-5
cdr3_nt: TGTGCCAGCGGACTCAGACTCCTTAACACCGGGGAGCTGTTTTTT
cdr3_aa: CASGLRLLNTGELFF

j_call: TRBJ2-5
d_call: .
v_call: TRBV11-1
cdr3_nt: TGTGCCAGCAGCTTAGCGGGGGGAAAGACCCAGTACTTC
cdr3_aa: CASSLAGGKTQYF

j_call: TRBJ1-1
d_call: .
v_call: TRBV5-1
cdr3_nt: TGCGCCAGCAGCTTGGAGCGACCGAACACTGAAGCTTTCTTT
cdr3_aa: CASSLERPNTEAFF

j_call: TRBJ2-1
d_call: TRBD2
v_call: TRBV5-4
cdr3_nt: TGTGCCAGCAGCCCCAAAGCGGGGGGACCCTACAATGAGCAGTTCTTC
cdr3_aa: CASSPKAGGPYNEQFF

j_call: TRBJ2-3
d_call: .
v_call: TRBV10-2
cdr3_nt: TGCGCCAGCAGTGTGGGCGGGTTGACGCAGTATTTT
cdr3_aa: CASSVGGLTQYF

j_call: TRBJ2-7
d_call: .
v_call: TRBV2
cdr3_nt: TGTGCCAGCAGTGTGTGGGGCCTCGACGAGCAGTACTTC
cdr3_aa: CASSVWGLDEQYF

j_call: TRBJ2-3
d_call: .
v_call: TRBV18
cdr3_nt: TGTGCCAGCTCACCCCGAGATACGCAGTATTTT
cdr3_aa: CASSPRDTQYF

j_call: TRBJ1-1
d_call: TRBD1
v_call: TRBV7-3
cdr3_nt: TGTGCCAGCAGGGCGGGACAGGGAAACACTGAAGCTTTCTTT
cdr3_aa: CASRAGQGNTEAFF

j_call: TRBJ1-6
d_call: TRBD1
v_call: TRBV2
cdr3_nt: TGTGCCAGCAGCGATTATCCGGGACAGAGTAATTCACCCCTCCACTTT
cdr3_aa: CASSDYPGQSNSPLHF

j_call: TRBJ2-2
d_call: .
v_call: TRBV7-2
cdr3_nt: TGTGCCAGCAGCTTAGACAGAAACACCGGGGAGCTGTTTTTT
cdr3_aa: CASSLDRNTGELFF

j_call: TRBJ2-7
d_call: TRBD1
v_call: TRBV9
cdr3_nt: TGTGCCAGCAGCGATGACAGGGGGCGCGAGCAGTACTTC
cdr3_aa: CASSDDRGREQYF

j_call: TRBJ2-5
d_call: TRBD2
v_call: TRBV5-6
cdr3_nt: TGTGCCAGCAGCCGCTCTACTAGCGGGGGCGACCAAGAGACCCAGTACTTC
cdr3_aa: CASSRSTSGGDQETQYF

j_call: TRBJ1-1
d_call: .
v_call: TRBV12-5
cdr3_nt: TGTGCTAGTGGTTCGCCACGGAGCATGAACACTGAAGCTTTCTTT
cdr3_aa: CASGSPRSMNTEAFF